Described below is a single T cell receptor beta chain sequence and its context. These data are taken from a study of blood T cell repertoires in COVID-19. Across the study: COVID-19 samples collected from the United States, Italy and Spain covered acute and convalescent phases.

Per the original methods: Reference gene primer amplification in the assay estimated nucleated cell counts. TCRdb's copy holds only in-frame clones and misses some; the assay was immunoSEQ multiplex PCR. V and J calls and clone size come straight from that table; D and trimming were deduced from the DNA. The sample holds about 330,000 clones, approximately 88% seen once. This CDR3 is built from 15 residues. Germline CDR1 is SGHTA and CDR2 is FQGNSA. The V end was cut by 1 base, the J end by 6 bases, with 12 bases between. Sequencing was done on a sample of peripheral blood. The genes are TRBV7-2 and TRBJ1-4; the D is unclear. The origin of this receptor is a woman between 45 and 60 years old with active or convalescent COVID-19. CDR3 loop: CASSLVATKDEKLFF. The CDR3 DNA reads as TGTGCCAGCAGCTTAGTAGCGACCAAGGATGAAAAACTGTTTTTT.